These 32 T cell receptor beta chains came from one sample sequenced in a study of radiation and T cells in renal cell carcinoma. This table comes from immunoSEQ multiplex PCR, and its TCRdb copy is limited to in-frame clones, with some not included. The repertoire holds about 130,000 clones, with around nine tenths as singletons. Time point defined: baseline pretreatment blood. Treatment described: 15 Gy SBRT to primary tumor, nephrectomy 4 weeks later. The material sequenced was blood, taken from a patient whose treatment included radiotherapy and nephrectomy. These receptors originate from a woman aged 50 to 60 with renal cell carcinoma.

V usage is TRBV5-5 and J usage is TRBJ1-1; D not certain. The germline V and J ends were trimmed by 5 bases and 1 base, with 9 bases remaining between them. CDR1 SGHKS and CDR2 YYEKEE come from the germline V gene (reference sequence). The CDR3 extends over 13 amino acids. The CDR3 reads CASSHHTNTEAFF. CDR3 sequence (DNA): TGTGCCAGCAGTCATCACACGAACACTGAAGCTTTCTTT.

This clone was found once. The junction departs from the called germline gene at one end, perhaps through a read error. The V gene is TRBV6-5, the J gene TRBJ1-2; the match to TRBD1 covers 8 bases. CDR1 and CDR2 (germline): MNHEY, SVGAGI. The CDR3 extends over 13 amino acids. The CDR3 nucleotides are TGTGCCAGCAGTTACCGCGAGGACAGGGCCCTTTCCTTC. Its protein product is CASSYREDRALSF.

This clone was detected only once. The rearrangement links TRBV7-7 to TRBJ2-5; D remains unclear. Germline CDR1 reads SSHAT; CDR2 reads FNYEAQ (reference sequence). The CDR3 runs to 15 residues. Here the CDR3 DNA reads TGTGCTAGCTCGCGCCATCCAAAAGGAGCAGAGACCCAGTACTTC. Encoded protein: CASSRHPKGAETQYF.

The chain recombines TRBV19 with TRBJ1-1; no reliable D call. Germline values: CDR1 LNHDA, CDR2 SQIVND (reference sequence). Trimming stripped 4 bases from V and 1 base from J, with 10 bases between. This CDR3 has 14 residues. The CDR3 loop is CASSTPRGNTEAFF. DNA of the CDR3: TGTGCCAGTAGTACTCCCCGGGGGAACACTGAAGCTTTCTTT.

This chain's CDR3 is CASSSPDRADWGYTF. The CDR3, as DNA: TGTGCCAGCAGCTCCCCGGACAGGGCCGACTGGGGCTACACCTTC. The chain couples TRBV7-9 to TRBJ1-2; 8 positions match TRBD1. Germline V CDR1 and CDR2: SEHNR, FQNEAQ (reference sequence). The CDR3 spans 15 residues. V lost 4 bases to trimming and J lost 8 bases; unmatched junction nucleotides: 12.

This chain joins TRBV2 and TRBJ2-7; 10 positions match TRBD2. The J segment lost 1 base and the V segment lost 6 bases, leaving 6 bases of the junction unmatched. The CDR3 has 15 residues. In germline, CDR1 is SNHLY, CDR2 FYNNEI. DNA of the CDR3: TGTGCCAGCAGACTTACTAGCGGGGTGTCCTACGAGCAGTACTTC. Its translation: CASRLTSGVSYEQYF.

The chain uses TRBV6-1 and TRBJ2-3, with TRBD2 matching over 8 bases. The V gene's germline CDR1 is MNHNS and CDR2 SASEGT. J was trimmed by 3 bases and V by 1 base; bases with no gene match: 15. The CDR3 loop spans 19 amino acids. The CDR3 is CASSEGGGLVGPGTDTQYF. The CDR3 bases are TGTGCCAGCAGTGAAGGGGGGGGACTAGTAGGGCCCGGGACAGATACGCAGTATTTT.

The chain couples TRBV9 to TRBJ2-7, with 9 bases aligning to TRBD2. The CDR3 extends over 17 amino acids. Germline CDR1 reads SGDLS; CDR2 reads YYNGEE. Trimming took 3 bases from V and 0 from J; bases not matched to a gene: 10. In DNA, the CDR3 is TGTGCCAGCAGCGCCCTCATTAGCGGGGGTCACTCCTACGAGCAGTACTTC. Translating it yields CASSALISGGHSYEQYF.

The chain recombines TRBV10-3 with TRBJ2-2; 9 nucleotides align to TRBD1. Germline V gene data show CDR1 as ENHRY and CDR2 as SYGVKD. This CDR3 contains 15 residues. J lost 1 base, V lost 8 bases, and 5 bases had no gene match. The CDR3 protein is CAIPRDRENTGELFF. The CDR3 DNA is TGTGCCATCCCCCGGGACAGGGAGAACACCGGGGAGCTGTTTTTT.

The CDR3 DNA reads as TGTGCCATCAGTGAGGGAAGGGACTACGAGCAGTACTTC. Translation gives CAISEGRDYEQYF. The chain links TRBV10-3 to TRBJ2-7; no clear D. This CDR3 has 13 residues. CDR1 is ENHRY and CDR2 is SYGVKD in the germline V gene. Deletions cut 2 bases from V and 3 bases from J, with 8 bases between.

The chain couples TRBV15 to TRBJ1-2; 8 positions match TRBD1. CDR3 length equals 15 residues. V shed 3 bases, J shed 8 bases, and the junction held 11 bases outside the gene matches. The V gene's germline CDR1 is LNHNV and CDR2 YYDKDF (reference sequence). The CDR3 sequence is CATSRDRQGQGGYTF. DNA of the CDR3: TGTGCCACCAGCAGGGACCGCCAAGGACAGGGCGGCTACACCTTC.

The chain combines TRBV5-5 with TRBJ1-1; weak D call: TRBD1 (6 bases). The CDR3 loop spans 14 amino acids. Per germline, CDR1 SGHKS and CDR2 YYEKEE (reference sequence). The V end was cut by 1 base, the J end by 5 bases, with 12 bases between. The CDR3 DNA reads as TGTGCCAGCAGCTTGAGGGGGGCGAAAACTGAAGCTTTCTTT. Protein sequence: CASSLRGAKTEAFF.

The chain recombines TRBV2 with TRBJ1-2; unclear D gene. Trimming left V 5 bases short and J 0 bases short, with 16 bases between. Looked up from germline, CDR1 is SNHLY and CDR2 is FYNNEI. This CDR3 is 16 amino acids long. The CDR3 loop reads CASSPTYRRANYGYTF. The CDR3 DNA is TGTGCCAGCAGTCCCACCTACCGCCGAGCTAACTATGGCTACACCTTC.

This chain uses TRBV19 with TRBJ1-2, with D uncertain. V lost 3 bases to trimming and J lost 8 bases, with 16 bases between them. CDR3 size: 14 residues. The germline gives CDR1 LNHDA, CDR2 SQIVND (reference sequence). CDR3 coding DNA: TGTGCCAGTAGTATCCAAGCGGACTCGGGGGGCTACACCTTC. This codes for CASSIQADSGGYTF.

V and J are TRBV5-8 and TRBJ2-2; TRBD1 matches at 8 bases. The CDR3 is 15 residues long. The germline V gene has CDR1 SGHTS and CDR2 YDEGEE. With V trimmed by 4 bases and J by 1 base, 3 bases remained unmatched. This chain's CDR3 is CASSTGTGNTGELFF. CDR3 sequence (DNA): TGTGCCAGCAGCACCGGGACAGGGAACACCGGGGAGCTGTTTTTT.

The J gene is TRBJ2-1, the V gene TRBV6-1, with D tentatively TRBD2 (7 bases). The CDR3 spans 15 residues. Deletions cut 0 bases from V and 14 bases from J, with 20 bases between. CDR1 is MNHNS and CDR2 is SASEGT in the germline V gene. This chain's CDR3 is CASSEASIRREGEFF. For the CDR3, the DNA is TGTGCCAGCAGTGAAGCATCAATTCGAAGGGAGGGGGAGTTCTTC.

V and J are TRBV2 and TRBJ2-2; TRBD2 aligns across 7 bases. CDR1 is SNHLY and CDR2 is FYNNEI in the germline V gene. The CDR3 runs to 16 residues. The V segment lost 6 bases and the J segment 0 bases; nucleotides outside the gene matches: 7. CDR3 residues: CASSALGGANTGELFF. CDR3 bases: TGTGCCAGCAGCGCTCTTGGGGGGGCGAACACCGGGGAGCTGTTTTTT. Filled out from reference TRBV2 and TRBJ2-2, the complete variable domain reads EPEVTQTPSHQVTQMGQEVILRCVPISNHLYFYWYRQILGQKVEFLVSFYNNEISEKSEIFDDQFSVERPDGSNFTLKIRSTKLEDSAMYFCASSALGGANTGELFFGEGSRLTVL.

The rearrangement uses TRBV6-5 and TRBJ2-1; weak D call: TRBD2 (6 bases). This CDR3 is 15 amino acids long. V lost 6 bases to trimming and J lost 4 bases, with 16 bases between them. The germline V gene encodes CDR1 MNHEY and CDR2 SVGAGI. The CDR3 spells CASSPPVAGYNEQFF. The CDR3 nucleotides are TGTGCCAGCAGCCCACCCGTTGCGGGATACAATGAGCAGTTCTTC.

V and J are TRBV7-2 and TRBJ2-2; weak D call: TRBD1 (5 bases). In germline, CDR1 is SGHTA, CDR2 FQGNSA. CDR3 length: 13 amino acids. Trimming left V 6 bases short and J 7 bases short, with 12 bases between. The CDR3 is CASRQGTNGELFF. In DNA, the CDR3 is TGTGCCAGCAGGCAGGGAACTAACGGGGAGCTGTTTTTT.

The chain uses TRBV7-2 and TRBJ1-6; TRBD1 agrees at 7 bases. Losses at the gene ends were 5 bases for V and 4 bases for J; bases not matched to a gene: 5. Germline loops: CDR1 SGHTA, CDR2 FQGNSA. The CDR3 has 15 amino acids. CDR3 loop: CASSIGQEYNSPLHF. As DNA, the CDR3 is TGTGCCAGCAGCATCGGACAGGAGTATAATTCACCCCTCCACTTT.

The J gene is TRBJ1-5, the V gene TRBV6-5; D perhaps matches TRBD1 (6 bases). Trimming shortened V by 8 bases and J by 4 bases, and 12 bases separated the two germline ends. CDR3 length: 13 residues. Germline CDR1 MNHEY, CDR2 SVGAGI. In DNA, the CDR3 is TGTGCCAGCCAGGGGACGGAAAATCAGCCCCAGCATTTT. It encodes CASQGTENQPQHF.

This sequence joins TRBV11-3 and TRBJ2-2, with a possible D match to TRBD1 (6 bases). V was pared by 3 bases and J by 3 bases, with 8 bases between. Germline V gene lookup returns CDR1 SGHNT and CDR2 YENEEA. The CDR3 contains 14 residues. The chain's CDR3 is CASSLDRYTGELFF. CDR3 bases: TGTGCCAGCAGCTTGGACAGATACACCGGGGAGCTGTTTTTT.

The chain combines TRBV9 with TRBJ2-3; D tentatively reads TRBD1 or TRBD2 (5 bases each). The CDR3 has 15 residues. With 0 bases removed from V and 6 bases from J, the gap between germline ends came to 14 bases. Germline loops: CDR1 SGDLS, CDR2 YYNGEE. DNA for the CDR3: TGTGCCAGCAGCGTAGCGGGGCTAAACGGGGATACGCAGTATTTT. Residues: CASSVAGLNGDTQYF.

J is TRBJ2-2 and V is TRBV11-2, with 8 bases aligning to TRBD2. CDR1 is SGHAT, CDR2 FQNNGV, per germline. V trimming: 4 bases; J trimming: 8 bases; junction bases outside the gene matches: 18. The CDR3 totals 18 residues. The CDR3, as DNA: TGTGCCAGCAGCTCGTTCGGGGGGACTAGAGCTGTATCGGGGGAGCTGTTTTTT. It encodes CASSSFGGTRAVSGELFF.

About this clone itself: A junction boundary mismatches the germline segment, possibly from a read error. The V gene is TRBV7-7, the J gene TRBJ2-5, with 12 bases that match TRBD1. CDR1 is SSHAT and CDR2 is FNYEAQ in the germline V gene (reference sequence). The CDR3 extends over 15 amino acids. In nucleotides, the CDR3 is TGTGCTAGCAGCCCGGGGACAGGGGGCCTGAAGACCCAGTACTTC. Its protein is CASSPGTGGLKTQYF.

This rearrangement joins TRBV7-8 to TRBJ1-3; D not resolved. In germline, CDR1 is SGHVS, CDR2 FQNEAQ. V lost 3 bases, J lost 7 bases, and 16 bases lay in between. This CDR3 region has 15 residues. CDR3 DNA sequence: TGTGCCAGCAGCTTTGGGCGGGCGGAGAGTAACACCATATATTTT. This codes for CASSFGRAESNTIYF.

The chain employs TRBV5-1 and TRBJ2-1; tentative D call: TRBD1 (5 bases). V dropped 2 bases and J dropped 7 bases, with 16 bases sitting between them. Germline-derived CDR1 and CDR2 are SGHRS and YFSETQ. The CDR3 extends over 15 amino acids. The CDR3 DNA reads TGCGCCAGCAGCTTAAGTCTAGGGGCTTCGAATGAGCAGTTCTTC. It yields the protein CASSLSLGASNEQFF.

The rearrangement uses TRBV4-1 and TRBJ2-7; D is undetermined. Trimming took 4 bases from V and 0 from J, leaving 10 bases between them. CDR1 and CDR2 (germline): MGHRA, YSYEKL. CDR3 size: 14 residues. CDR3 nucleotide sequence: TGCGCCAGCAGCCGTGACATGAACTCCTACGAGCAGTACTTC. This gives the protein CASSRDMNSYEQYF.

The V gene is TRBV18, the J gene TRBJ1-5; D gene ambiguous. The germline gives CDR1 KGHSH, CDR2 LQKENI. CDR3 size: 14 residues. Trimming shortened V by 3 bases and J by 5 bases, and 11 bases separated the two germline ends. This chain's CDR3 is CASSPGVADQPQHF. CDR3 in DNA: TGTGCCAGCTCACCTGGGGTTGCCGATCAGCCCCAGCATTTT.

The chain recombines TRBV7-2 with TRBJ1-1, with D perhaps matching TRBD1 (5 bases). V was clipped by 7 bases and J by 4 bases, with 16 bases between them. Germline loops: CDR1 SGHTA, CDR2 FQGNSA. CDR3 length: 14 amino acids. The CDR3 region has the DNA TGTGCCAGCACCTGGTCGGGGCGACCCACTGAAGCTTTCTTT. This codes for CASTWSGRPTEAFF. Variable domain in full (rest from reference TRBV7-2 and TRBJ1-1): GAGVSQSPSNKVTEKGKDVELRCDPISGHTALYWYRQSLGQGLEFLIYFQGNSAPDKSGLPSDRFSAERTGGSVSTLTIQRTQQEDSAVYLCASTWSGRPTEAFFGQGTRLTVV.

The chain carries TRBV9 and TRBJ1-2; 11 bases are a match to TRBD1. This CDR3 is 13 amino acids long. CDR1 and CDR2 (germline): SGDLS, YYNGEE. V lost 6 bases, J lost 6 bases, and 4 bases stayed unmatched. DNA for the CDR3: TGTGCCAGCAAGGGACAGGGGGTTCATGGCTACACCTTC. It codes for CASKGQGVHGYTF.

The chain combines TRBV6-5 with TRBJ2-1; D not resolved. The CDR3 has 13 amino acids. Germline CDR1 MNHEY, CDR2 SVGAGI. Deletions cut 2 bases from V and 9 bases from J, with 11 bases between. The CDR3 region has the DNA TGTGCCAGCAGTTACGACCGGGCAAGTGAGCAGTTCTTC. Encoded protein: CASSYDRASEQFF.